The 12 T cell receptor beta chains below were found in one sample sequenced in a study of identical twins. TCRdb independently ran MiXCR on the 5' RACE reads; one entry per CDR3 protein. Among 520,000 or so distinct CDR3 sequences, less than 25% were seen once, and the ten largest hold 0.91%. These records were also assigned to another study, of T cells expressing NK-cell markers.

The sequenced sample was CD4+ T cells sorted from blood. These receptors all come from a woman younger than 35 in good health.

This clonotype was seen a few times. This chain uses TRBV29-1 with TRBJ2-1; 9 bases map to TRBD1. CDR3 length: 14 residues. CDR1 is SQVTM, CDR2 ANQGSEA, per germline. Trimming removed 3 bases from V and 8 bases from J; junction bases left unmatched: 8. As DNA, the CDR3 is TGCAGCGTTGATGACAACGACAGGGGGGATGAGCAGTTCTTC. It codes for CSVDDNDRGDEQFF.

The rearrangement links TRBV10-3 to TRBJ2-5; 7 nucleotides match TRBD2. The J segment lost 1 base and the V segment lost 6 bases, leaving 2 bases of the junction unmatched. CDR3 length equals 13 residues. CDR1 and CDR2 from the germline V gene are ENHRY and SYGVKD. Here the CDR3 DNA reads TGTGCCATCAGCTCGGGGGGCCAAGAGACCCAGTACTTC. This sequence encodes CAISSGGQETQYF.

This chain uses TRBV7-9 with TRBJ2-7; no clear D gene. Trimming pared 3 bases from V and 3 bases from J, leaving 12 bases between. Per germline, CDR1 SEHNR and CDR2 FQNEAQ (reference sequence). The CDR3 spans 14 residues. Written as DNA, the CDR3 is TGTGCCAGCAGCTTGACTCCCTCTAGCTACGAGCAGTACTTC. Translated: CASSLTPSSYEQYF.

This clonotype was recorded a few times. The chain links TRBV6-5 to TRBJ2-3, with D maybe TRBD1 (5 bases). V was cut by 3 bases and J by 13 bases, with 23 bases left in between. This CDR3 spans 15 amino acids. Germline values: CDR1 MNHEY, CDR2 SVGAGI. The CDR3 reads CASSYQGAVTHEEYF. Written as DNA, the CDR3 is TGTGCCAGCAGTTATCAAGGGGCCGTTACCCATGAAGAGTATTTT.

The table lists this clonotype with a few counts. The chain uses TRBV7-2 and TRBJ2-1; D is tentatively TRBD1 or TRBD2 (6 bases each). The CDR3 is 14 residues long. Germline V gives CDR1 SGHTA, CDR2 FQGNSA. V shed 5 bases and J shed 9 bases, with 17 bases lying between them. CDR3 protein: CASSPPGASIEQFF. The CDR3 region has the DNA TGTGCCAGCAGCCCCCCGGGGGCTAGTATTGAGCAGTTCTTC.

V gene TRBV5-5 combines with J gene TRBJ2-7; D may be TRBD1 (6 bases). V was pared by 3 bases and J by 3 bases, with 10 bases between. The length of the CDR3 is 13 residues. Per germline, CDR1 SGHKS and CDR2 YYEKEE (reference sequence). CDR3 residues: CASSWQGIYEQYF. The CDR3 nucleotides are TGTGCCAGCAGCTGGCAGGGGATCTACGAGCAGTACTTC.

This clonotype was picked up many times. The chain has TRBV5-1 and TRBJ2-7; the D is unclear. Germline V gene data show CDR1 as SGHRS and CDR2 as YFSETQ. The CDR3 has 15 residues. V lost 4 bases and J lost 0, with 14 bases in between. The CDR3 spells CASSRYDGPSYEQYF. In DNA, the CDR3 is TGCGCCAGCAGCCGCTACGACGGGCCCTCCTACGAGCAGTACTTC.

The chain uses TRBV12-3 or TRBV12-4 and TRBJ1-2; D is perhaps TRBD1 (6 bases). CDR3 length equals 15 residues. V lost 8 bases and J 6 bases, leaving 22 bases between the germline ends. The CDR3, as DNA: TGTGCCAGCGGCCGAAACGAAGCAGGGGAACATGGCTACACCTTC. It is translated as CASGRNEAGEHGYTF.

The gene calls are TRBV6-5 and TRBJ1-2; D is uncertain. Per the germline V gene, CDR1 is MNHEY and CDR2 is SVGAGI. This CDR3 has 12 amino acids. Between the trimmed V and J ends, which lost 6 bases and 6 bases, there was a span of 11 bases. CDR3 DNA: TGTGCCAGCAGAAAGCGTTCCCATGGCTACACCTTC. Translation gives CASRKRSHGYTF.

In this sample, this clonotype turned up a few times. This chain links TRBV9 with TRBJ1-1, with D hard to call. Between the trimmed V and J ends, which lost 6 bases and 0 bases, there was a span of 9 bases. The CDR3 has 13 residues. Per the germline V gene, CDR1 is SGDLS and CDR2 is YYNGEE. CDR3: CASTPGMNTEAFF. In nucleotides, the CDR3 is TGTGCCAGCACCCCAGGAATGAACACTGAAGCTTTCTTT. The complete variable domain, with remaining parts taken from reference TRBV9 and TRBJ1-1, reads DSGVTQTPKHLITATGQRVTLRCSPRSGDLSVYWYQQSLDQGLQFLIQYYNGEERAKGNILERFSAQQFPDLHSELNLSSLELGDSALYFCASTPGMNTEAFFGQGTRLTVV.

This clonotype was recorded at least ten times. This chain uses TRBV5-1 with TRBJ2-1, with TRBD1 identical over 8 bases. The germline CDR1 and CDR2 sequences are SGHRS and YFSETQ. CDR3 size: 13 residues. J lost 6 bases, V lost 2 bases, and 1 base had no gene match. CDR3 sequence (DNA): TGCGCCAGCAGCTTCGGACAGGGCAATGAGCAGTTCTTC. It yields the protein CASSFGQGNEQFF.

This clonotype was counted only a few times. The chain employs TRBV27 and TRBJ2-5; 9 bases agree with TRBD2. CDR1 and CDR2 (germline): MNHEY, SMNVEV (reference sequence). Trimming removed 5 bases from V and 3 bases from J; junction bases left unmatched: 4. The CDR3 runs 14 residues. The CDR3 nucleotides are TGTGCCAGCAGTACTCTAGCGGGGAAAGAGACCCAGTACTTC. Amino acid sequence: CASSTLAGKETQYF.